This T cell receptor (beta chain) was sequenced during a study of control samples from healthy donors and cancer patients. Germline assignment: CDR1 SGDLS and CDR2 YYNGEE. The CDR3 contains 12 residues. Repertoires were generated with immunoSEQ multiplex PCR, while TCRdb's copy carries only in-frame clones and drops some. The sample yields 130,000 or so clones, around 90% seen once. Turning to this clone: An end of the junction differs from the germline gene, which may be a read error.

The receptor was isolated from a man younger than 35 in good health. This chain links TRBV9 with TRBJ1-1, with 7 positions matching TRBD1. The sequencing input was blood. The DNA of the CDR3 is TGTGCCAGCAGCACCAACAGGGGCCCGCCTAAGTTT. The encoded protein is CASSTNRGPPKF.